Below, 23 T cell receptor delta chains from the same sample are listed, as sequenced in a study of Vδ1+ human thymocytes. Study-level points and caveats: In the thymus, TRG and TRD repertoires looked highly polyclonal with Gaussian CDR3 lengths.

RNA was extracted from the cells and then reverse transcribed. The CDR3 regions were amplified by multiplex PCR from V-gene primers to a constant-region primer. TCRdb reapplied CATT to the multiplex PCR reads. The sample records tens of thousands of delta-chain clones, about 31% being singletons. No antigen is known for these receptors. The sequencing input was Vdelta1+ gamma-delta thymocytes from the thymus. Sample subset: FACS-sorted CD3+ TCRalphabeta- TCRVdelta1+ TCRVdelta2- thymocytes. The source of these receptors is a boy younger than two who had congenital heart surgery.

The rearrangement links TRDV1 to TRDJ1; 7 bases match TRDD3. Trimming took 5 bases from V and 0 from J; bases not matched to a gene: 6. The CDR3 covers 15 residues. The germline V gene has CDR1 TSWWSYY and CDR2 QGS. CDR3 nucleotide sequence: TGTGCTCTTGGGTTCGCTGGGGGCTACACCGATAAACTCATCTTT. Translated: CALGFAGGYTDKLIF.

Notes on this clone: Other DNA sequences in the sample encode the same CDR3. The genes are TRDV1 and TRDJ1; a possible D gene is TRDD2 (5 bases). Germline CDR1 reads TSWWSYY; CDR2 reads QGS. The germline V and J ends were trimmed by 6 bases and 0 bases, with 26 bases remaining between them. The CDR3 spans 19 residues. CDR3 amino acids: CALGQKGHSSRTYTDKLIF. The DNA for the CDR3 is TGTGCTCTTGGTCAAAAGGGCCATTCCTCACGGACCTACACCGATAAACTCATCTTT.

The chain employs TRDV1 and TRDJ1, with 9 bases lining up with TRDD3. V shed 0 bases, J shed 0 bases, and the junction held 11 bases outside the gene matches. Germline V gives CDR1 TSWWSYY, CDR2 QGS. This CDR3 is built from 19 residues. CDR3 in DNA: TGTGCTCTTGGGGAACTGTGTGGGGATACGCTTTTGTACACCGATAAACTCATCTTT. Translated: CALGELCGDTLLYTDKLIF.

The table lists this clone with a count of one. An end of the junction does not agree with germline; a read error may underlie this. Additional DNA sequences in this sample encode the identical CDR3. This sequence joins TRDV1 and TRDJ1, with TRDD2 matching 9 bases. The CDR3 consists of 22 residues. Germline CDR1 reads TSWWSYY; CDR2 reads QGS. CDR3 sequence reads: CALGEGLKNPSYPKGYTDKLIF. In DNA, the CDR3 is TGTGCTCTTGGGGAAGGATTAAAGAACCCTTCCTACCCCAAGGGCTACACCGATAAACTCATCTTC.

Comments on this clone: Its ends do not fully match the called genes, so a read error is possible. The chain carries TRDV1 and TRDJ1; TRDD3 agrees at 10 bases. This CDR3 has 22 amino acids. CDR1 TSWWSYY and CDR2 QGS come from the germline V gene. CDR3 nucleotides: TGTGCTCTTGGGGAACGATCAGTCCCAACGGGAGGGGGATACGCGTACACCGATGAACTCATCTTT. Protein product: CALGERSVPTGGGYAYTDELIF.

This clone was observed a handful of times. The V and J genes are TRDV1 and TRDJ1, with D perhaps TRDD3 (6 bases). The CDR3 runs to 15 residues. Trimming shortened V by 7 bases and J by 0 bases, and 15 bases separated the two germline ends. Per the germline V gene, CDR1 is TSWWSYY and CDR2 is QGS. CDR3 sequence reads: CALDGGGKHTDKLIF. In nucleotides, the CDR3 is TGTGCTCTTGATGGGGGCGGGAAACACACCGATAAACTCATCTTT.

Only a few counts were recorded for this clone. The rearrangement joins TRDV1 to TRDJ1; 8 bases agree with TRDD3. The germline V gene encodes CDR1 TSWWSYY and CDR2 QGS. CDR3 size: 21 residues. Unmatched junction bases numbered 22, after V lost 0 bases and J lost 4 bases. The CDR3 bases are TGTGCTCTTGGGGAACTTCGCAGCCCAGTACTGGGGATACCCTGTCGCGATAAACTCATCTTT. Amino acid sequence: CALGELRSPVLGIPCRDKLIF.

This chain connects TRDV1 to TRDJ1; 7 nucleotides agree with TRDD3. Per germline, CDR1 TSWWSYY and CDR2 QGS. The CDR3 length is 10 residues. The CDR3: CSGGHLKLIF. CDR3 DNA: TGTTCTGGGGGCCACCTCAAACTCATCTTT.

By sample share, this clone is medium-sized. The chain employs TRDV1 and TRDJ1; TRDD3 matches 9 bases. CDR1 is TSWWSYY, CDR2 QGS, per germline. CDR3 length equals 17 residues. V was pared by 4 bases and J by 3 bases, with 12 bases of the junction left unmatched. CDR3 in amino acids: CALGANYVGDIPDKLIF. DNA for the CDR3: TGTGCTCTTGGGGCCAACTACGTGGGGGATATACCCGATAAACTCATCTTT.

This clone was counted only a few times. The V and J genes are TRDV1 and TRDJ1; 9 bases align to TRDD3. The CDR3 is 21 residues long. Germline assignment: CDR1 TSWWSYY and CDR2 QGS. V was clipped by 1 base and J by 0 bases; unmatched bases: 18. DNA for the CDR3: TGTGCTCTTGGGGAACGACCCCGCGACTGGGGGGATACACCGTACACCGATAAACTCATCTTT. It yields the protein CALGERPRDWGDTPYTDKLIF.

This clone was counted only a few times. V usage is TRDV1 and J usage is TRDJ1; 7 nucleotides align to TRDD3. The CDR3 has 17 residues. V lost 5 bases to trimming and J lost 0 bases; unmatched junction nucleotides: 12. Per germline, CDR1 TSWWSYY and CDR2 QGS. The CDR3 DNA sequence: TGTGCTCTTGGGACCCCTAGAGGGGGGATTAACACCGATAAACTCATCTTT. Encoded protein: CALGTPRGGINTDKLIF.

This clone was detected a few times. The identical CDR3 is also encoded by other nucleotide sequences in the sample. V is TRDV2 and J is TRDJ1; perhaps TRDD2 as D (7 bases). The germline V and J ends were trimmed by 0 bases and 1 base, with 23 bases remaining between them. The CDR3 is 19 residues long. In germline, CDR1 is GEAIGNYY, CDR2 EKD. The chain's CDR3 is CACDTLFLRGTTGTDKLIF. The CDR3, as DNA: TGTGCCTGTGACACCCTATTCCTACGGGGGACAACGGGCACCGATAAACTCATCTTT.

This clone is a singleton in its sample. At the DNA level, this CDR3 is encoded by other sequences in the same sample as well. V is TRDV1 and J is TRDJ1; D is possibly TRDD3 (8 bases). CDR3 length: 22 amino acids. The germline V and J ends were trimmed by 2 bases and 1 base, with 32 bases remaining between them. Looked up from germline, CDR1 is TSWWSYY and CDR2 is QGS. The CDR3 is CALGESFPTYWGPARATDKLIF. In DNA form, the CDR3 reads TGTGCTCTTGGGGAATCCTTTCCTACGTACTGGGGGCCCGCGCGGGCCACCGATAAACTCATCTTT.

The V call is TRDV1, the J call TRDJ1; 7 bases align to TRDD2. Germline CDR1 and CDR2: TSWWSYY and QGS. This CDR3 comprises 24 residues. Losses at the gene ends were 2 bases for V and 0 bases for J; bases not matched to a gene: 30. This CDR3 reads CALGEASRGFLEMGGVLYTDKLIF. CDR3 sequence (DNA): TGTGCTCTTGGGGAAGCAAGTCGAGGCTTCCTAGAGATGGGTGGGGTTCTGTACACCGATAAACTCATCTTT.

The V gene is TRDV1, the J gene TRDJ1, with 7 bases fitting TRDD2. Germline trimming cut 3 bases from V and 0 bases from J; bases unmatched to any gene: 10. This CDR3 contains 17 residues. Germline lookup yields CDR1 TSWWSYY and CDR2 QGS. The CDR3 is CALGEVAFLHHTDKLIF. The DNA for the CDR3 is TGTGCTCTTGGGGAGGTGGCCTTCCTTCACCACACCGATAAACTCATCTTT.

This clone appeared a few times. The chain employs TRDV1 and TRDJ1; D may be TRDD3 (6 bases). CDR1 and CDR2 from the germline V gene are TSWWSYY and QGS. Trimming removed 9 bases at V and 1 base at J, with 42 bases between. The CDR3 runs to 23 residues. The CDR3 DNA sequence: TGTGCTCTGGCAGACTCTTCCATCCCGGGGCTTCAGGCCGCCGGGGGACGCACCGATAAACTCATCTTT. The encoded protein is CALADSSIPGLQAAGGRTDKLIF.

J is TRDJ1 and V is TRDV1; 12 nucleotides line up with TRDD3. The CDR3 has 22 residues. Germline V gene sequence: CDR1 TSWWSYY, CDR2 QGS. Unmatched junction bases numbered 18, after V lost 1 base and J lost 0 bases. The CDR3 coding sequence is TGTGCTCTTGGGGAACCTGACCGCGTACTGGGGGATACTAAAGGGTACACCGATAAACTCATCTTT. This codes for CALGEPDRVLGDTKGYTDKLIF.

With respect to this clone: This could be a read error, since a much larger clone is one nucleotide away. The chain links TRDV1 to TRDJ1; D call uncertain. The CDR3 covers 20 residues. Trimming stripped 2 bases from V and 3 bases from J, with 28 bases between. Germline V gives CDR1 TSWWSYY, CDR2 QGS. Written as DNA, the CDR3 is TGTGCTCTTGGGGAAAGCTCTTTCCATCGAACACCCCTGATCCCCGATAAACTCATCTTT. Its protein is CALGESSFHRTPLIPDKLIF.

The gene calls are TRDV1 and TRDJ1, with D hard to call. V was cut by 2 bases and J by 1 base, with 38 bases left in between. Germline CDR1 TSWWSYY, CDR2 QGS. The CDR3 is 24 amino acids. The CDR3 is CALGEARSTSRKRLQYPSTDKLIF. In DNA form, the CDR3 reads TGTGCTCTTGGGGAAGCCCGTTCAACCTCTCGAAAACGGCTCCAGTACCCGAGCACCGATAAACTCATCTTT.

The V and J genes are TRDV1 and TRDJ1, with 11 positions matching TRDD3. The J segment lost 2 bases and the V segment lost 3 bases, leaving 23 bases of the junction unmatched. The germline V gene has CDR1 TSWWSYY and CDR2 QGS. The CDR3 length is 22 residues. CDR3 amino acids: CALGDPRIPRYWGIRGTDKLIF. CDR3 nucleotide sequence: TGTGCTCTTGGGGACCCTCGAATCCCACGGTACTGGGGGATAAGAGGAACCGATAAACTCATCTTT.

As concerns this clone: Other nucleotide sequences from this sample produce the same CDR3. The chain recombines TRDV1 with TRDJ1; 9 positions match TRDD2. This CDR3 contains 24 residues. The germline gives CDR1 TSWWSYY, CDR2 QGS. Unmatched junction bases numbered 33, after V lost 4 bases and J lost 3 bases. The DNA for the CDR3 is TGTGCTCTTGGGGGCGTATTCCCGTATCCTTCCTACGTTTTGGGAGATAGGAGGGCCGATAAACTCATCTTT. Protein sequence: CALGGVFPYPSYVLGDRRADKLIF.

As to this clone: This may stem from a read error, because a much larger clone lies one nucleotide away. The rearrangement links TRDV1 to TRDJ1; 8 bases align to TRDD3. This CDR3 is built from 23 residues. Germline CDR1 and CDR2: TSWWSYY and QGS. CDR3 residues: CARGELRSYLQYWGSPLADKLIF. CDR3 in DNA: TGTGCTCGTGGGGAACTACGGTCCTACCTTCAGTACTGGGGGTCTCCCCTGGCCGATAAACTCATCTTT.

The genes are TRDV1 and TRDJ1, with D possibly being TRDD2 or TRDD3 (5 bases each). V lost 2 bases, J lost 7 bases, and 29 bases lay in between. Germline V gene data show CDR1 as TSWWSYY and CDR2 as QGS. This CDR3 comprises 19 residues. The CDR3 spells CALGETIPFPALLWGKLIF. DNA of the CDR3: TGTGCTCTTGGGGAAACAATTCCCTTTCCTGCGCTACTGTGGGGTAAACTCATCTTT.